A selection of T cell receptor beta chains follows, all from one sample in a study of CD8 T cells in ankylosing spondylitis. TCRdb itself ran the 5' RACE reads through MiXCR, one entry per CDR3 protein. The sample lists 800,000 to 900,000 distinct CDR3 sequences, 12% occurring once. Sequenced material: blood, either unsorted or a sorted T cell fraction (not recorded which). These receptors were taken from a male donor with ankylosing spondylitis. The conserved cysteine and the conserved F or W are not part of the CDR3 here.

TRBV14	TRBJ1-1	ASSFRQLPNTEAF
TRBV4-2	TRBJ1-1	ASSQDVNRNTEAF
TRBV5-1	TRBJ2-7	ASSFGGMSYEQY
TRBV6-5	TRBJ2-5	ASSYSLAGVQETQY
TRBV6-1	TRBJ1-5	ASMRGPNQPQH
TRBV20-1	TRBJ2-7	SAREAGYYEQY
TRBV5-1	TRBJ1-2	ASSLGYSGDYGYT
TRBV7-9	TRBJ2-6	ASSVGQTGANVLT
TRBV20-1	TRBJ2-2	SARGPYTGELF
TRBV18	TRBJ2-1	ASSPLAATGEQF
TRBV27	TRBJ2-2	ASSPSSPGKNTGELF
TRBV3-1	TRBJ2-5	ASSHQEGWIGTQY
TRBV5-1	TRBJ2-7	ASSIGPPSYEQY
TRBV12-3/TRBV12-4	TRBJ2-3	ASSSVTDTQY
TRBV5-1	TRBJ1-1	ASSLVFGDTEAF
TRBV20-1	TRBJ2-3	SAPGLGGDTQY
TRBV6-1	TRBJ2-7	ASIDGSLGEQY
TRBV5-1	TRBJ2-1	ASSLLRGEYNEQF
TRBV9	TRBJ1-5	ASSQDGSNQPQH
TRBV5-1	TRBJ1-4	ASSLGAGDEKLF
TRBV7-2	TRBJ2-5	ASSLTRGTGMKTQY
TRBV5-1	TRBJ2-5	ASSSLTGAQETQY
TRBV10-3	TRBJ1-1	AIGSNTEAF
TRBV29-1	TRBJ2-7	SVARQGAYEQY
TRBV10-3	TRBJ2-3	AIKAGTDTQC
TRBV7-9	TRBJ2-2	ASSRRTSGNTGELF
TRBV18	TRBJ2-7	ASSPRIAGGFAEQY
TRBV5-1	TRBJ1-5	ASSLIGGQPQH
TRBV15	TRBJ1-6	ATSRTGREDSPLH
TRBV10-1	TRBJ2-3	ASPGSTDTQY
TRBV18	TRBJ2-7	ASSTEDRGEQY
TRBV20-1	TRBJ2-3	SGALAGALGTQY
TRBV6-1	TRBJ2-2	ASSELGLVVAGGELF
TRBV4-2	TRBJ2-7	ASSLHAGDGSYEQY
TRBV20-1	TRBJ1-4	SARDLREKLF
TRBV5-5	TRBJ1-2	AMGPGLYGYT
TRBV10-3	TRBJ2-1	AISGLAGRFDEQF
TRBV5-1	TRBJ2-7	ASSLRLWERGGEQY
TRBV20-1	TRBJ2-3	SATPRADTDTQY
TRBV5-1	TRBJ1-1	ASSWDGQGRAF
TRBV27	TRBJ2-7	ASSLWAGGFHEQY
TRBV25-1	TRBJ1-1	ATRSSRQGGSEAF
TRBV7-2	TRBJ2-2	ASSLNGPRTTGELF
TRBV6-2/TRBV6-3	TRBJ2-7	ASSYPPGLVYEQY
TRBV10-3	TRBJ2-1	AISFIGSANEQF
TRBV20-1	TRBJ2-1	SALPWVAGGMEQF
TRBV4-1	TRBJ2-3	ASSQGDWDTQY
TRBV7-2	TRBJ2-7	ASTRTGQSYEQY
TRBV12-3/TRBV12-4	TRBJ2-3	ASCRDRVRTDTQY
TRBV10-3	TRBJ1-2	AITNQGLGYGYT
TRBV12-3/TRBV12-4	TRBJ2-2	ASRAGTLTGELF
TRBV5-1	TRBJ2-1	ASSQLTSGRDNEQF
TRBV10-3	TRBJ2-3	AITRGGTDTQY
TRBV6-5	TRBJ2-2	ASSYSPSAGIGELF
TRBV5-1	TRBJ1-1	ASGLQGAEAF
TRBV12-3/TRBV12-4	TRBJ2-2	ASSTRRTLTGELF
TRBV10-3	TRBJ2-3	AISESSGRADTQY
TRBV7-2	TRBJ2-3	ASSSYREAQY
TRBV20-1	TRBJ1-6	SASRPMGGGNSPLH